This TCR beta chain was found in a study of monozygotic twins with inflammatory bowel disease. TCRdb processed the 5' RACE reads again and assigns one entry to each CDR3 protein, with no DNA. The table for this sample gives about 300,000 distinct CDR3 sequences. The germline V gene encodes CDR1 SGHTA and CDR2 FQGNSA. This CDR3 region has 15 residues. Sequencing was carried out using blood. The sequence derives from a human donor with ulcerative colitis or Crohn's disease, or a healthy co-twin of an affected twin (not recorded which). V is TRBV7-2 and J is TRBJ2-7. The CDR3 sequence: CASSLRWYSSYEQYF.